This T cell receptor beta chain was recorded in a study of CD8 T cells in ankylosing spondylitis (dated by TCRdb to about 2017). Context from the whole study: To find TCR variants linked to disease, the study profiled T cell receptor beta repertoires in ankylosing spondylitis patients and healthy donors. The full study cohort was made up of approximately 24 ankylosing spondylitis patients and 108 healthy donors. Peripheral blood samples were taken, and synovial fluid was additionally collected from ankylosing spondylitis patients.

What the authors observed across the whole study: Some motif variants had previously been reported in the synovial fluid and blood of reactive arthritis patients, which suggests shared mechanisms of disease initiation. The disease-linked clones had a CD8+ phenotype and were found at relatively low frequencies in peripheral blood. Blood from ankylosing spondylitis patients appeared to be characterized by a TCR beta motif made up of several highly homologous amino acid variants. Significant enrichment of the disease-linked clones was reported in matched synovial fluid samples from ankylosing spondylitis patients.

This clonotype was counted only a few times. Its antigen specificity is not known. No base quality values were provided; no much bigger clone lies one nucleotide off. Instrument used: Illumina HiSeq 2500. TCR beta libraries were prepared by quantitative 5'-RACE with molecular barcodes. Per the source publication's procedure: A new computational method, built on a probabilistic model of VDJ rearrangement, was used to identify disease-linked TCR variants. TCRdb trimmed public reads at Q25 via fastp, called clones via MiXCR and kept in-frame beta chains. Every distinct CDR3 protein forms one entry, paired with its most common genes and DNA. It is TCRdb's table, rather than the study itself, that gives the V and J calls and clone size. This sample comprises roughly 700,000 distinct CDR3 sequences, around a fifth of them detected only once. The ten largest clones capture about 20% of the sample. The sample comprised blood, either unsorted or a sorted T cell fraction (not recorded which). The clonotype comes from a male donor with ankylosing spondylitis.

The CDR3 protein: CASSRAAPGSYNEQFF. The nucleotide sequence is given as TGTGCCAGCAGTCGAGCGGCTCCAGGAAGCTACAATGAGCAGTTCTTC. Rearrangement joined TRBV7-3 to TRBJ2-1; 5 matching bases give a weak D call of TRBD2. Spanning cysteine to phenylalanine, the CDR3 consists of 16 amino acids. Only the CDR3 part of the read is kept: 48 bases, read in frame from the first base. Between the V and J ends, shortened by 6 bases and 3 bases respectively, the junction contains 18 bases. The germline V gene yields SGHTA for CDR1 and FQGTGA for CDR2.